One sample yielded the 24 T cell receptor beta chains listed below, sequenced in a study of patients and donors after allogeneic stem cell transplantation. TCRdb reanalysed the RT-PCR reads using MiXCR and keeps one entry per CDR3 protein. The data show about 74,000 distinct CDR3 sequences, about a quarter seen once. Sequences were obtained from blood, either unsorted or a sorted T cell fraction (not recorded which). These receptors came from a human donor who was either an allogeneic HSCT recipient or a stem cell or donor lymphocyte infusion donor (not recorded which). It is not recorded whose cells these are; they may come from a transplant donor.

CDR3 in amino acids: CASSLFSSIETQYF. Here the CDR3 DNA reads TGTGCCAGCAGTTTATTCTCCAGTATTGAGACCCAGTACTTC. The chain couples TRBV27 to TRBJ2-5; no clear D gene. CDR1 MNHEY and CDR2 SMNVEV come from the germline V gene (reference sequence). CDR3 length equals 14 residues. Trimming stripped 1 base from V and 5 bases from J, with 11 bases between.

The chain combines TRBV29-1 with TRBJ1-2; 8 bases line up with TRBD1. Germline V gene data show CDR1 as SQVTM and CDR2 as ANQGSEA. This CDR3 spans 13 amino acids. Losses at the gene ends were 6 bases for V and 4 bases for J; bases not matched to a gene: 7. Here the CDR3 reads CSVSYRGIYGYTF. In DNA form, the CDR3 reads TGCAGCGTCAGTTACAGGGGGATCTATGGCTACACCTTC.

This clonotype was seen a handful of times. The chain carries TRBV12-3 or TRBV12-4 and TRBJ1-3; 12 nucleotides agree with TRBD1. This CDR3 is 16 amino acids long. The V and J ends lost 3 bases and 1 base, in that order; junction bases with no gene match: 1. CDR3 residues: CASSLGQGASGNTIYF. CDR3 in DNA: TGTGCCAGCAGTTTGGGACAGGGGGCATCTGGAAACACCATATATTTT.

This clonotype was recorded a few times. The rearrangement joins TRBV20-1 to TRBJ1-1; possible D gene TRBD1, 5 bases. The CDR3 extends over 14 amino acids. The germline CDR1 and CDR2 sequences are DFQATT and SNEGSKA (reference sequence). The V gene lost 1 base and the J gene lost 4 bases, with 13 bases spanning the gap. DNA for the CDR3: TGCAGTGCTAGAGTTCTGGGGGAGGGCACTGAAGCTTTCTTT. It encodes CSARVLGEGTEAFF.

The chain couples TRBV6-6 to TRBJ1-1; D is unresolved. Germline CDR1 and CDR2: MNHNY and SVGAGI (reference sequence). Deletions cut 2 bases from V and 5 bases from J, with 9 bases between. This CDR3 is 13 amino acids long. The CDR3 loop reads CASSYPSETEAFF. CDR3 nucleotides: TGTGCCAGCAGTTACCCCTCGGAAACTGAAGCTTTCTTT.

There are a few counts of this clonotype. The chain combines TRBV5-1 with TRBJ2-7, with unresolved D. This CDR3 is 13 amino acids long. Per the germline V gene, CDR1 is SGHRS and CDR2 is YFSETQ. V gave up 4 bases and J gave up 2 bases, with 10 bases separating them. In nucleotides, the CDR3 is TGCGCCAGCAGCATGGGCCTCACCTACGAGCAGTACTTC. Its translation is CASSMGLTYEQYF.

The chain recombines TRBV5-1 with TRBJ2-3; weak D call: TRBD2 (6 bases). CDR1 is SGHRS and CDR2 is YFSETQ in the germline V gene. There are 14 residues in the CDR3. The V gene lost 7 bases and the J gene lost 2 bases, with 14 bases spanning the gap. The CDR3 sequence is CASRDSPFTDTQYF. CDR3 sequence (DNA): TGCGCCAGCCGGGACTCTCCATTCACAGATACGCAGTATTTT.

The genes are TRBV24-1 and TRBJ2-1; 9 bases map to TRBD2. This CDR3 region has 17 residues. V dropped 0 bases and J dropped 7; count of bases not matched to a gene: 9. Germline V lookup: CDR1 KGHDR, CDR2 SFDVKD. Here the CDR3 DNA reads TGTGCCACCAGTGATTTGTACGGGACTAGCTCTTTTAATGAGCAGTTCTTC. This translates into CATSDLYGTSSFNEQFF.

The chain joins TRBV7-2 to TRBJ2-3; D is possibly TRBD2 (5 bases). In germline, CDR1 is SGHTA, CDR2 FQGNSA. Trimming removed 5 bases at V and 6 bases at J, with 12 bases between. The CDR3 consists of 13 residues. CDR3 residues: CASSPGRRDTQYF. The DNA for the CDR3 is TGTGCCAGCAGCCCAGGACGGAGGGATACGCAGTATTTT.

The V and J genes are TRBV25-1 and TRBJ1-2, with TRBD1 as a possible D gene (5 bases). CDR3 size: 13 residues. V lost 3 bases and J 3 bases, leaving 8 bases between the germline ends. Germline-derived CDR1 and CDR2 are MGHDK and SYGVNS. The CDR3 reads CASSDLGDYGYTF. As DNA, the CDR3 is TGTGCCAGCAGTGATCTAGGGGACTATGGCTACACCTTC.

This chain uses TRBV12-3 or TRBV12-4 with TRBJ1-1; possible D gene TRBD1, 5 bases. This CDR3 is built from 15 residues. Deletions cut 1 base from V and 3 bases from J, with 12 bases between. The CDR3 nucleotides are TGTGCCAGCAGTTTAGGTGAAGGGGCGGACACTGAAGCTTTCTTT. This gives the protein CASSLGEGADTEAFF.

The sample holds a few counts of this clonotype. This chain connects TRBV6-5 to TRBJ1-1, with D hard to call. Trimming cost V 6 bases and J 3 bases, with 8 bases left between them. The germline gives CDR1 MNHEY, CDR2 SVGAGI. The CDR3 consists of 12 residues. CDR3 bases: TGTGCCAGCAGAACACCCTACACTGAAGCTTTCTTT. It specifies CASRTPYTEAFF.

In this sample, this clonotype turned up a few times. The V gene is TRBV9, the J gene TRBJ2-7; D call uncertain. The V gene's germline CDR1 is SGDLS and CDR2 YYNGEE. V was clipped by 0 bases and J by 3 bases, with 7 bases between them. This CDR3 has 13 residues. In nucleotides, the CDR3 is TGTGCCAGCAGCGTAGACCTTAACTACGAGCAGTACTTC. Translating it yields CASSVDLNYEQYF.

This clonotype was observed a handful of times. As DNA, the CDR3 is TGTGCCACCAGCAGTGGACGGCGCTCGGCGGGCTACACCTTC. This encodes CATSSGRRSAGYTF. The chain is built from TRBV15 and TRBJ1-2; D unclear. The germline V gene encodes CDR1 LNHNV and CDR2 YYDKDF (reference sequence). V was trimmed by 3 bases and J by 8 bases, leaving 16 bases between them. The CDR3 contains 14 residues.

This chain links TRBV20-1 with TRBJ2-7; D not certain. Trimming removed 0 bases from V and 2 bases from J, with 2 bases in between. Germline lookup yields CDR1 DFQATT and CDR2 SNEGSKA (reference sequence). The CDR3 contains 11 residues. In DNA, the CDR3 is TGCAGTGCTAGAGAGACCTACGAGCAGTACTTC. It translates to CSARETYEQYF.

In this sample, this clonotype turned up many times. This chain connects TRBV12-3 or TRBV12-4 to TRBJ1-1, with 7 bases aligning to TRBD1. Trimming removed 0 bases from V and 11 bases from J; junction bases left unmatched: 9. The CDR3 has 14 amino acids. CDR3 nucleotide sequence: TGTGCCAGCAGTTTAGCGGCAGGGGGGAGAGTGGCTTTCTTT. The encoded protein is CASSLAAGGRVAFF.

The chain joins TRBV27 to TRBJ2-7, with D unresolved. CDR1 is MNHEY, CDR2 SMNVEV, per germline (reference sequence). This CDR3 is built from 15 residues. V shed 1 base and J shed 0 bases, with 10 bases lying between them. The CDR3 nucleotides are TGTGCCAGCAGTTTATACGGAAGAAGCTCCTACGAGCAGTACTTC. It codes for CASSLYGRSSYEQYF.

The chain couples TRBV2 to TRBJ2-4, with D maybe TRBD1 (5 bases). The germline V gene has CDR1 SNHLY and CDR2 FYNNEI. Trimming cost V 5 bases and J 6 bases, with 8 bases left between them. This CDR3 has 12 residues. Here the CDR3 reads CASSYQGNIQYF. The CDR3 DNA reads as TGTGCCAGCAGTTACCAGGGAAACATTCAGTACTTC.

There are many counts of this clonotype. This rearrangement joins TRBV27 to TRBJ1-6; no clear D. CDR3 size: 12 residues. With 5 bases removed from V and 13 bases from J, the gap between germline ends came to 12 bases. In germline, CDR1 is MNHEY, CDR2 SMNVEV (reference sequence). CDR3 amino acids: CASSPDVGPLHF. CDR3 coding DNA: TGTGCCAGCAGTCCGGACGTGGGTCCCCTCCACTTT.

The chain joins TRBV10-3 to TRBJ2-3; 9 nucleotides line up with TRBD2. The ends lost 10 bases at V and 2 bases at J; junction bases unmatched: 7. This CDR3 has 14 residues. CDR1 is ENHRY and CDR2 is SYGVKD in the germline V gene. CDR3 bases: TGTGCCACCGGAAGCGGGAGGATCACAGATACGCAGTATTTT. It specifies CATGSGRITDTQYF.

This clonotype was detected ten times or more. The chain recombines TRBV6-5 with TRBJ1-5, with a possible D match to TRBD1 (5 bases). V shed 2 bases and J shed 7 bases, with 15 bases lying between them. Germline V gene lookup returns CDR1 MNHEY and CDR2 SVGAGI. The CDR3 extends over 15 amino acids. CDR3 residues: CASSYAFGGGQPQHF. CDR3 bases: TGTGCCAGCAGTTACGCCTTTGGCGGGGGACAGCCCCAGCATTTT.

The chain carries TRBV19 and TRBJ2-3; the D gene could be TRBD1 or TRBD2 (6 bases each). The CDR3 loop spans 16 amino acids. The V and J ends lost 4 bases and 0 bases respectively, with 14 bases between them. From germline, CDR1 is LNHDA and CDR2 SQIVND (reference sequence). CDR3 loop: CASSTMGGRSTDTQYF. CDR3 nucleotide sequence: TGTGCCAGTAGTACAATGGGGGGCCGAAGCACAGATACGCAGTATTTT.

V gene TRBV25-1 combines with J gene TRBJ2-1, with 9 nucleotides matching TRBD2. J gave up 3 bases and V 3 bases, and 12 bases lay outside the gene matches. Per germline, CDR1 MGHDK and CDR2 SYGVNS. The length of the CDR3 is 18 residues. CDR3 nucleotides: TGTGCCAGCAGTGATAAAGTGCGGGAGGGGAGGAGCTACAATGAGCAGTTCTTC. As protein: CASSDKVREGRSYNEQFF.

This rearrangement joins TRBV12-3 or TRBV12-4 to TRBJ1-2, with a possible D match to TRBD1 (6 bases). The CDR3 length is 11 residues. Trimming removed 3 bases at V and 8 bases at J, with 7 bases between. The CDR3 loop reads CASSFRGGYTF. The CDR3 DNA follows: TGTGCCAGCAGTTTCAGGGGAGGCTACACCTTC.